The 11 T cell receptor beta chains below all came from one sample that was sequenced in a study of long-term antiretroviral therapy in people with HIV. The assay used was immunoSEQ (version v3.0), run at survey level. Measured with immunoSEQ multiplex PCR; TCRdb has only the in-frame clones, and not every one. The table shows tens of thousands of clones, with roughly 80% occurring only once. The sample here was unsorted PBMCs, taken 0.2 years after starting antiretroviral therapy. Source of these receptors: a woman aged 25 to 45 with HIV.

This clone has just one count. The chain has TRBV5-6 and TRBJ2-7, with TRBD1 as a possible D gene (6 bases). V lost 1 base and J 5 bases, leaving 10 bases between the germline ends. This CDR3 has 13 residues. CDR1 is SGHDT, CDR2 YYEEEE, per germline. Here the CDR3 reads CASSLSRGDEQYV. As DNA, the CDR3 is TGTGCCAGCAGCTTGAGCAGGGGCGACGAGCAGTACGTC.

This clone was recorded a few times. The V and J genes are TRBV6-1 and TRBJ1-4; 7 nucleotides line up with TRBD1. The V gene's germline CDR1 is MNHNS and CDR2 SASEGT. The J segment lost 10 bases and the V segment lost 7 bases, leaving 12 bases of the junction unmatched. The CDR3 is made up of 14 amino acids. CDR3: CASMVTGRSVKLFF. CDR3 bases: TGTGCCAGCATGGTGACAGGGAGGAGTGTAAAACTGTTTTTT.

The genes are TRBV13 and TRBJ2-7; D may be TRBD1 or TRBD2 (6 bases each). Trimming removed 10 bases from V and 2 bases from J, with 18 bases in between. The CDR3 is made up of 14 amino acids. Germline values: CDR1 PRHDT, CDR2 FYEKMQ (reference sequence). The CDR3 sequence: CATQTGDRPYEQYF. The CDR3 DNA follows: TGTGCCACGCAAACGGGAGACAGGCCCTACGAGCAGTACTTC.

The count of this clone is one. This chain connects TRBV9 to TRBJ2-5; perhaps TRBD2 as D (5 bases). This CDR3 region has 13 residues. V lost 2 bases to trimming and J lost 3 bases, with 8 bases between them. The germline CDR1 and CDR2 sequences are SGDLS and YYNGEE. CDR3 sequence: CASSVGAKETQYF. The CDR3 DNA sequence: TGTGCCAGCAGCGTGGGAGCCAAAGAGACCCAGTACTTC.

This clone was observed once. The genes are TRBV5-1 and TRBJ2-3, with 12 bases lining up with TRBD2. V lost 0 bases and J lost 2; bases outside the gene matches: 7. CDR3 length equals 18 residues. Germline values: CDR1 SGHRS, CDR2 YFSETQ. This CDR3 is CASSLGLAGVFSTDTQYF. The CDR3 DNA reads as TGCGCCAGCAGCTTGGGACTAGCGGGGGTCTTCTCCACAGATACGCAGTATTTT.

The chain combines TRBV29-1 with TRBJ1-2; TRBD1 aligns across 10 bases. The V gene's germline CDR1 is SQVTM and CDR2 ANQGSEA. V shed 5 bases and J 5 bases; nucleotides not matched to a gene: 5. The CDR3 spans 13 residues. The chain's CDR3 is CSVWTGGGYGYTF. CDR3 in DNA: TGCAGCGTTTGGACAGGGGGAGGGTATGGCTACACCTTC.

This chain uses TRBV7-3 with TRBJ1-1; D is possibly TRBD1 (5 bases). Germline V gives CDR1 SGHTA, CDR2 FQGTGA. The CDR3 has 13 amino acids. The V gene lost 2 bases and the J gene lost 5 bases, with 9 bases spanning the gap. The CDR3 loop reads CASSLGGGTEAFF. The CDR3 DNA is TGTGCCAGCAGCTTAGGGGGAGGAACTGAAGCTTTCTTT.

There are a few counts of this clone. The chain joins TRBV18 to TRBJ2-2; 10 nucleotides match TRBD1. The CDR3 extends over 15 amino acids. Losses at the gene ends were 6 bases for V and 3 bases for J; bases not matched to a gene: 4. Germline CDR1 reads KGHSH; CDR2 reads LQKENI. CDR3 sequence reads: CASSRTGGYTGELFF. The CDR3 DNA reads TGTGCCAGCTCCCGGACAGGGGGATACACCGGGGAGCTGTTTTTT.

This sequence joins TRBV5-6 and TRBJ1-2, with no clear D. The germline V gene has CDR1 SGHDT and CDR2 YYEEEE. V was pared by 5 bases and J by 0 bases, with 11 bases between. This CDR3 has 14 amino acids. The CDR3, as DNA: TGTGCCAGCAGTTTGACACAAGCTAACTATGGCTACACCTTC. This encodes CASSLTQANYGYTF.

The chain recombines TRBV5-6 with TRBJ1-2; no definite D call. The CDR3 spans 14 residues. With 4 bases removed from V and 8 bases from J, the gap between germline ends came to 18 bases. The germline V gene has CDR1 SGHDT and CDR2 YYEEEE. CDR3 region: CASSPRGFWGGYTF. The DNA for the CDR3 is TGTGCCAGCAGCCCACGTGGGTTTTGGGGAGGCTACACCTTC.

CDR3 residues: CASSLVRGLNTEAFF. DNA for the CDR3: TGTGCCAGCAGCTTGGTCCGGGGATTGAACACTGAAGCTTTCTTT. The chain uses TRBV5-6 and TRBJ1-1; D is unresolved. CDR1 SGHDT and CDR2 YYEEEE come from the germline V gene. Trimming cost V 0 bases and J 0 bases, with 9 bases left between them. The CDR3 totals 15 residues.